The 8 T cell receptor beta chains listed next were all sequenced from one sample in a study of T cells in Graves' hyperthyroidism and ophthalmopathy. Researchers amplified the TCR beta CDR3 regions from RNA transcripts. A set of HTBI primers served as the primers for a first-round RT-PCR of the TCR CDR3. TCRdb re-called the multiplex PCR reads with MiXCR, one entry per CDR3 protein. Of 250,000 to 350,000 distinct CDR3 sequences detected, 16% appear once; the ten largest clones hold 33%. Sequenced: blood. These receptors all come from a man aged 30 to 45 with Graves' hyperthyroidism.

This clonotype was seen at least ten times. CDR3 amino acids: CASSAMALSSYEQYF. In DNA form, the CDR3 reads TGTGCCAGCAGCGCCATGGCCCTGAGCTCCTACGAGCAGTACTTC. This sequence joins TRBV11-1 and TRBJ2-7, with D uncertain. V gave up 5 bases and J gave up 0 bases, with 14 bases separating them. The CDR3 extends over 15 amino acids. CDR1 and CDR2 from the germline V gene are SGHAT and FQDESV (reference sequence).

This clonotype was seen ten or more times. The chain links TRBV2 to TRBJ2-3; D ambiguous. From germline, CDR1 is SNHLY and CDR2 FYNNEI. CDR3 length: 14 residues. Trimming cost V 3 bases and J 7 bases, with 14 bases left between them. CDR3 bases: TGTGCCAGCAGTGATCAAGGTTCGGCCCATACGCAGTATTTT. Protein sequence: CASSDQGSAHTQYF.

The chain joins TRBV6-2 or TRBV6-3 to TRBJ2-1, with D maybe TRBD2 (6 bases). This CDR3 spans 16 amino acids. Per the germline V gene, CDR1 is MNHEY and CDR2 is SVGEGT. Trimming took off 4 bases at V and 10 bases at J, with 23 bases between the two ends. CDR3 sequence (DNA): TGTGCCAGCAGTTTAGCGGTACCCCCCAAAGATGGCGAGCAGTTCTTC. Amino acids: CASSLAVPPKDGEQFF.

This clonotype was counted ten times or more. The chain uses TRBV6-1 and TRBJ2-2; 8 bases are shared with TRBD1. J was trimmed by 3 bases and V by 4 bases; bases with no gene match: 4. The CDR3 consists of 15 residues. From germline, CDR1 is MNHNS and CDR2 SASEGT. The CDR3 DNA is TGTGCCAGCAGTGGGGAACAGGGGGACACCGGGGAGCTGTTTTTT. Protein: CASSGEQGDTGELFF.

This clonotype has only a few counts. A much more abundant neighbour one base away suggests this may be a read error. V is TRBV3-1 and J is TRBJ2-1; the D is unclear. The V end lost 8 bases, the J end lost 5 bases, and 10 bases lay between the germline ends. This CDR3 comprises 12 residues. CDR1 is LGHDT and CDR2 is YNNKEL in the germline V gene (reference sequence). The CDR3 nucleotides read TGTGCCAGCGGCCCAACAGACAATGAGCAGTTCTTC. This encodes CASGPTDNEQFF.

There are many counts of this clonotype. This chain's CDR3 is CATQGHLNTEAFF. The CDR3 DNA reads TGTGCCACCCAGGGACATTTGAACACTGAAGCTTTCTTT. The gene calls are TRBV18 and TRBJ1-1; tentative D call: TRBD1 (6 bases). V was clipped by 10 bases and J by 0 bases, with 12 bases between them. The CDR3 is 13 amino acids. Germline V gene data show CDR1 as KGHSH and CDR2 as LQKENI.

The sample holds a few counts of this clonotype. The chain uses TRBV10-1 and TRBJ1-4, with D maybe TRBD1 (6 bases). V lost 2 bases and J 4 bases, leaving 20 bases between the germline ends. The CDR3 sequence is 18 residues long. Germline V gene lookup returns CDR1 WNHNN and CDR2 SYGVQD (reference sequence). CDR3 DNA: TGCGCCAGCAGTGAGGCCCGGGACACTACGACCAATAATGAAAAACTGTTTTTT. Amino acid sequence: CASSEARDTTTNNEKLFF.

The chain combines TRBV28 with TRBJ2-1; 11 bases align to TRBD2. V lost 8 bases and J lost 2; bases outside the gene matches: 5. Germline assignment: CDR1 MDHEN and CDR2 SYDVKM. The CDR3 extends over 15 amino acids. The CDR3 DNA reads as TGTGCCAGCTGTATAGCGGGAGGGACCTACAATGAGCAGTTCTTC. Encoded protein: CASCIAGGTYNEQFF. The variable domain in full, with the rest retrieved from reference TRBV28 and TRBJ2-1, is DVKVTQSSRYLVKRTGEKVFLECVQDMDHENMFWYRQDPGLGLRLIYFSYDVKMKEKGDIPEGYSVSREKKERFSLILESASTNQTSMYLCASCIAGGTYNEQFFGPGTRLTVL.